A selection of T cell receptor beta chains follows, all from one sample in a study of T-cell reconstitution after alpha-beta-depleted transplantation in children. TCRdb reprocessed the PCR reads with MiXCR, giving one entry per CDR3 protein. The sample has about 200,000 distinct CDR3 sequences, approximately 7% seen once. The specimen was PBMCs, collected before TCRalphabeta/CD19-depleted stem cell transplant. Receptor source: a boy younger than 10 with acute lymphoblastic leukemia, due to receive a stem cell transplant. Both conserved end residues are trimmed from each CDR3. Clone size appears in some rows only: once, few, many, or a class for an expanded clone.

clone_size	cdr3_length	v_call	cdr3_aa
many	16	TRBV6-5	ASSYSRLAGSFGQTQY
many	13	TRBV7-2	ASSLSPVAGETQY
few	17	TRBV4-3	ASSQVLGTGEWMDEKLF
many	13	TRBV12-3/TRBV12-4	ASSRSPLGFHEQY
-	13	TRBV6-5	ASSYSGGFTDTQY
-	12	TRBV12-3/TRBV12-4	ASSLGTDSYEQY
many	9	TRBV29-1	SVRPGDTQY
few	13	TRBV29-1	SVDETGEGNTEAF
-	14	TRBV5-1	ASSLWTGTNTGELF
few	12	TRBV28	ASSRQGTNTEAF
few	11	TRBV12-3/TRBV12-4	ASSRDTNYGYT
many	12	TRBV29-1	SVGLAGGQETQY
few	13	TRBV21-1	ASSKGTGTPYEQY
many	14	TRBV7-9	ASSSPSSSGYNEQF
few	12	TRBV6-1	ASSHTPPYNEQF
many	13	TRBV27	ASSLGGMRPDTQY
many	11	TRBV12-3/TRBV12-4	ASSGNMPGELF
many	13	TRBV7-9	ASSSQGATTDTQY
many	10	TRBV29-1	SVGGGNTEAF
-	14	TRBV7-9	ASSPAGKEREGPKV
-	18	TRBV6-2/TRBV6-3	ASSYSIAGANFIGTDTQY
many	12	TRBV4-2	ASSLQGDTDTQY
-	12	TRBV25-1	ASSDTAYLYGYT
many	11	TRBV6-1	ASGSGYQETQY
-	11	TRBV10-3	AISPDSTDTQY
many	14	TRBV10-3	AISESTQGSYNEQF
-	11	TRBV7-2	ASSREATDTQY
few	10	TRBV5-5	ASSLHPEQAF
many	14	TRBV28	ASSPRTSGRTDTQY
few	15	TRBV7-2	ASSLRISGGAWNEQF
many	13	TRBV12-3/TRBV12-4	ASTPKIPPGSPLH
few	14	TRBV7-7	ASRSSGRVSYNEQF
many	14	TRBV28	ASSLEFRGLQETQY
many	13	TRBV4-3	ASSQVLAGVDTQY
many	15	TRBV7-9	ASSLAIAGDNTDTQY
many	15	TRBV15	ATSRGYYRDKEDEQY
many	14	TRBV28	ASRFATGTSGYEQY
few	11	TRBV28	ASKGQVSYEQY
many	9	TRBV20-1	SALSYSEQF
many	14	TRBV29-1	SVAPLGQGRRGELF
few	13	TRBV12-3/TRBV12-4	ASSGAAGAKNIQY
many	14	TRBV7-2	ASSFDRASTNEKLF
many	13	TRBV5-1	ASSPPFGTDYEQY
many	14	TRBV20-1	SASTPAAGGYNEQF
many	10	TRBV24-1	ATSGPDQPQH
many	13	TRBV28	ASSSGPSSGNTIY
many	10	TRBV29-1	SVEYFQETQY
many	13	TRBV5-1	ASSLGPRQAYEQY
many	16	TRBV11-2	ASSLIPGLAGSWNEQF
-	14	TRBV20-1	SARAISGEKAETQY
-	17	TRBV3-1	ASCQQPRDFSSSYNEQF
many	13	TRBV5-1	ASSLGTGSNTEAF
-	9	TRBV7-9	AGDRGYEQY
-	10	TRBV7-9	ASTIGNQPQH
many	11	TRBV4-2	ASSRGKSYEQY
few	14	TRBV28	ASSLQGSWNNSPLH
many	12	TRBV10-2	ASSEWTGNQPQH
-	14	TRBV9	ASSAQGVGTYNEQF
many	10	TRBV20-1	SASRGGNTIY